The subject of this entry is one TCR beta chain. Its antigen remains unknown. The CDR3 totals 15 residues. Trimming cost V 1 base and J 5 bases; bases outside gene matches: 8. Per germline, CDR1 SNHLY and CDR2 FYNNEI. The data were produced by immunoSEQ multiplex PCR, yet TCRdb's version contains in-frame clones alone and is incomplete. The sample has 60,000 to 75,000 clones; 88% are singletons. The record originates from a study of OX40 agonist ivuxolimab in advanced cancers. Study details: Of mixed ages from about 20 to 90 and averaging about 65 years, the group was approximately 80% male. Study observations and caveats: Doses of 0.1 to 3.0 mg/kg were accompanied by clonal expansion of CD4+ and CD8+ blood T cells by week 6. Low normalized T-cell clonal expansion was also seen in some nonresponders.

The cohort excluded patients with autoimmune disease history or systemic immunosuppression. This chain connects TRBV2 to TRBJ2-7; 7 positions match TRBD2. This sequence was found in an adult with an advanced solid tumor such as melanoma, head and neck, liver or kidney cancer. The sample here was CD4+ or CD8+ T cells sorted from blood, taken in a trial of the OX40 agonist ivuxolimab. The CDR3 is CASSEEAGAGHEQYF. In DNA form, the CDR3 reads TGTGCCAGCAGTGAAGAGGCGGGAGCGGGCCACGAGCAGTACTTC.